Sequencing of this TCR beta chain was carried out in a study of shared clonotypes between healthy human individuals. Study-wide results and caveats: Sampling covered blood only; tissue repertoires likely differ.

Researchers ran the assay at a deep level. The data were produced by immunoSEQ multiplex PCR, yet TCRdb's version contains in-frame clones alone and is incomplete. The sample consists of 450,000 to 600,000 clones, 79% of them appearing once. Germline values: CDR1 ENHRY, CDR2 SYGVKD. CDR3 length: 13 residues. As concerns this clone: Its antigen remains unknown.

The specimen sequenced was PBMCs. The chain recombines TRBV10-3 with TRBJ2-7; a possible D gene is TRBD2 (6 bases). The clonotype originates from a woman in her 40s in good health. Some clones in this sample may be carry-over from other donors' samples. The CDR3 here is CATMGGRSYEQYF. As DNA, the CDR3 is TGTGCTACGATGGGGGGTAGATCCTACGAGCAGTACTTC.